Below are 3 T cell receptor beta chains sequenced from a single sample in a study of T-cell reconstitution after alpha-beta-depleted transplantation in children. TCRbeta library preparation incorporated unique molecular identifiers. TCRdb independently ran MiXCR on the PCR reads; one entry per CDR3 protein. The data show about 540,000 distinct CDR3 sequences, with 18% seen just once and approximately 3% held by the top ten. Source: PBMCs from the stem cell graft donor, taken from the stem cell graft. These receptors all stem from a human donor who donated a stem cell graft to a child with acute lymphoblastic leukemia.

This clonotype was counted a few times. This chain connects TRBV5-1 to TRBJ1-5; D is undetermined. Trimming removed 4 bases at V and 3 bases at J, with 11 bases between. Germline V CDR1 and CDR2: SGHRS, YFSETQ. There are 14 residues in the CDR3. Here the CDR3 DNA reads TGCGCCAGCAGCGAGGGCAGGCCCAATCAGCCCCAGCATTTT. It specifies CASSEGRPNQPQHF.

This clonotype was counted a few times. The rearrangement links TRBV7-8 to TRBJ1-6; D is unclear. Germline CDR1 SGHVS, CDR2 FQNEAQ. V lost 10 bases, J lost 6 bases, and 10 bases lay in between. The CDR3 is 12 amino acids. The CDR3, as DNA: TGTGCCACCCAGTTGAGTAATTCACCCCTCCACTTT. Its translation is CATQLSNSPLHF.

The table lists this clonotype with a few counts. CDR3 sequence (DNA): TGCAGTGCCTCCGACAGTTTCCAAGAGACCCAGTACTTC. Translated, it gives CSASDSFQETQYF. The chain uses TRBV20-1 and TRBJ2-5; tentative D call: TRBD1 (5 bases). Trimming left V 6 bases short and J 1 base short, with 12 bases between. The CDR3 totals 13 residues. Looked up from germline, CDR1 is DFQATT and CDR2 is SNEGSKA (reference sequence).